This T cell receptor (beta chain) was profiled in a study of T cells after yellow fever vaccination (dated by TCRdb to about 2019). Regarding the research as a whole: The SMART-Seq v4 Ultra Low Input RNA kit was used to prepare libraries from fractions with low cell numbers. Two healthy male donors, one aged 18 to 30 and one aged 30 to 40 years, were included in the cohort. Blood samples were taken at several timepoints before and after primary and secondary immunization, and bulk PBMC replicates and cell subsets were isolated. To follow T-cell clones before and after primary and booster YFV17D yellow fever vaccination, bulk TCR alpha and beta repertoires were sequenced over time. Findings and caveats that apply to the study as a whole: Computational filtering was needed because FACS-sorted repertoires could contain abundant contaminating clonotypes from the bulk population. Because the study included only a couple of donors, the extent to which the findings can be generalized is limited. The secondary T-cell response was found to be weaker but faster than the primary response, with a peak reached on day 5 rather than on day 15. Most clones expanded after primary vaccination were re-detected after the booster (96% of CD4 and 88% of CD8), suggesting broad memory maintenance. A small fraction of clonotypes appeared in both the CD4 and CD8 compartments, likely as a result of convergent recombination.

The sequencing machine was an Illumina NovaSeq 6000. TCR cDNA was synthesized by 5'RACE template switching, which introduced a universal primer site and unique molecular identifiers. Priming for cDNA synthesis came from both the TCR alpha and TCR beta constant segments. Libraries were amplified in two PCR steps, with sample barcodes and sequencing adapters added in the second step. Sequencing of libraries was done on Illumina HiSeq 2500 (2x100 bp) or NovaSeq (2x150 bp). The authors processed their data as follows. MIGEC was used to demultiplex reads and collapse the reads into UMI consensus sequences, and MiXCR was used for V(D)J alignment. Vaccine-responding clonotypes were defined with edgeR using replicate PBMC samples, requiring FDR below 0.01 and a log2 fold change above 5 up to day 15. Bulk clonotypes were assigned CD4 or CD8 identity according to which sequenced CD4 or CD8 repertoire held them at higher abundance. The public reads were reanalyzed by TCRdb: fastp trimming at Q25, MiXCR alignment, in-frame beta chains only. Rows are combined by CDR3 protein, so each entry shows the most common genes and DNA. The V and J calls and clone size are TCRdb's, not the authors'. The sample data list hundreds of thousands of distinct CDR3 sequences, and about 4% of these were observed just once. The top ten constitute 20% to 25% of the sample.

The cysteine opens and the phenylalanine closes a CDR3 of 14 amino acids. Just CDR3 DNA is preserved here, 42 bases in frame from base 1. The germline V gene provides CDR1 MGHRA and CDR2 YSYEKL. Trimming takes 0 bases from V and 7 bases from J, and the germline ends sit 12 bases apart. On this clonotype itself: The antigen this receptor binds is unknown. No quality values exist for individual bases; no much larger clone is one base distant.

The sample's treatment or condition label, in plain terms: live attenuated yellow fever vaccine strain. At every blood-draw timepoint, two biological replicates of bulk PBMCs were collected. PBMCs were isolated from peripheral blood using a standard Ficoll-Paque protocol. TriZol was used to extract RNA from bulk PBMCs, from CD4 and CD8 fractions, and from dextramer-positive and dextramer-negative fractions. This clonotype originated in a man aged 18 to 35 who received the YFV17D yellow fever vaccine. The sample here was PBMCs, taken 5 days after the yellow fever booster vaccination. The chain is made from TRBV4-1 and TRBJ1-2; 5 matching bases give a weak D call of TRBD1. The DNA is TGCGCCAGCAGCCAAGAAATGGGGGTAGGTGGCTACACCTTC. Its coded protein is CASSQEMGVGGYTF.